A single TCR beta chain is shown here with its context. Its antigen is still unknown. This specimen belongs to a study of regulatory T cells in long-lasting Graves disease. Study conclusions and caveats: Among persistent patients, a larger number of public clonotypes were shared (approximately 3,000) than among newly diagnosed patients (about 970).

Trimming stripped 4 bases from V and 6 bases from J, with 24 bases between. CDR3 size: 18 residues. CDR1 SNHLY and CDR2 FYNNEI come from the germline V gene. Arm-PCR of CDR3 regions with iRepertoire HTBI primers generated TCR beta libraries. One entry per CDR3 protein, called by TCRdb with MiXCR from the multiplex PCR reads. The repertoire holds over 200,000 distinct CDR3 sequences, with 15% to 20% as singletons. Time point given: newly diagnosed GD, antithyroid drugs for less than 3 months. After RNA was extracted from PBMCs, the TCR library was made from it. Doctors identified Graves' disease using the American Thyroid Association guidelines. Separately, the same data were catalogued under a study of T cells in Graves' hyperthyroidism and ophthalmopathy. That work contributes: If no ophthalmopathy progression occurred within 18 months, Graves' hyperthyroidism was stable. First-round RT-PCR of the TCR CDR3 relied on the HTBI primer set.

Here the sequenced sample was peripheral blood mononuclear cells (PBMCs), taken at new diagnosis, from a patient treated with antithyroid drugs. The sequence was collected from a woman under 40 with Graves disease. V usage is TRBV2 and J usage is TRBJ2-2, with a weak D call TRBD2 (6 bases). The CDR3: CASSARGGAEGLAGELFF. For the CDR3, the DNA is TGTGCCAGCAGTGCTCGGGGCGGGGCGGAAGGTCTCGCCGGGGAGCTGTTTTTT.